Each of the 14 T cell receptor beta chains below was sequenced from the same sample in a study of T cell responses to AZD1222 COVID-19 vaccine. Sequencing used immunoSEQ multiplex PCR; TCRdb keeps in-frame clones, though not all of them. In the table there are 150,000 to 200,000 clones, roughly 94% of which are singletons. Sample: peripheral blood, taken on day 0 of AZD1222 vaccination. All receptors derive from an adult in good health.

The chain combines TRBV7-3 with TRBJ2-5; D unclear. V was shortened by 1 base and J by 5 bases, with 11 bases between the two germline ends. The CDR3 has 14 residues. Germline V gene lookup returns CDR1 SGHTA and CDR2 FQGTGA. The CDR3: CASSLKPSPETQYF. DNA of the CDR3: TGTGCCAGCAGCTTAAAACCCTCACCGGAGACCCAGTACTTC. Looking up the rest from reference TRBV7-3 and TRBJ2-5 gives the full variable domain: GAGVSQTPSNKVTEKGKYVELRCDPISGHTALYWYRQSLGQGPEFLIYFQGTGAADDSGLPNDRFFAVRPEGSVSTLKIQRTERGDSAVYLCASSLKPSPETQYFGPGTRLLVL.

CDR3 coding DNA: TGTGCCAGCAGTTTATCCCCGGGGGCGCGGACTGAAGCTTTCTTT. It encodes CASSLSPGARTEAFF. The rearrangement links TRBV27 to TRBJ1-1, with a tentative D call TRBD1 (6 bases). Per germline, CDR1 MNHEY and CDR2 SMNVEV (reference sequence). The ends were cut back, 0 bases at V and 5 bases at J, with 13 bases in the middle. This CDR3 is built from 15 residues.

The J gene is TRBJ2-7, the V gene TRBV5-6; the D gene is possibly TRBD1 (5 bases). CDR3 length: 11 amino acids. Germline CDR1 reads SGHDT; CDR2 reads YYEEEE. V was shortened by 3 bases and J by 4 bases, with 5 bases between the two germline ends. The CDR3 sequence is CASSSGYEQYF. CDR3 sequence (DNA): TGTGCCAGCAGCTCAGGGTACGAGCAGTACTTC.

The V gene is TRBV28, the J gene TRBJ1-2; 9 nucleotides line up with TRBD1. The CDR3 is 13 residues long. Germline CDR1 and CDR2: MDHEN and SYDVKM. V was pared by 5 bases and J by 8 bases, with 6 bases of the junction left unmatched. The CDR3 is CASSTGGAEGYTF. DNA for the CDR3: TGTGCCAGCAGTACAGGGGGCGCGGAAGGCTACACCTTC.

The CDR3 loop reads CASSPGGSLNQPQHF. In DNA, the CDR3 is TGTGCCAGCTCACCAGGTGGCAGCTTAAATCAGCCCCAGCATTTT. The J gene is TRBJ1-5, the V gene TRBV18; D not resolved. Trimming took 2 bases from V and 4 from J, leaving 12 bases between them. The CDR3 has 15 amino acids. Germline CDR1 reads KGHSH; CDR2 reads LQKENI.

The CDR3 region has the DNA TGTGCCAGTATGGGGAACACCGGGGAGCTGTTTTTT. Translating it yields CASMGNTGELFF. V gene TRBV19 combines with J gene TRBJ2-2, with D unresolved. This CDR3 has 12 amino acids. Germline assignment: CDR1 LNHDA and CDR2 SQIVND (reference sequence). V lost 7 bases to trimming and J lost 1 base, with 4 bases between them.

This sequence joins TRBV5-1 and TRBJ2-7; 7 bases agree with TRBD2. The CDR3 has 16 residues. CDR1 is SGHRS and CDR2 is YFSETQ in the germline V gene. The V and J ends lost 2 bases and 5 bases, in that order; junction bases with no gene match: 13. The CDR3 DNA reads TGCGCCAGCAGCTTCCTCCCACTCTCCGGGACTAACGAGCAGTACTTC. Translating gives CASSFLPLSGTNEQYF. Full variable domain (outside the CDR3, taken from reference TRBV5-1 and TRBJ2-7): KAGVTQTPRYLIKTRGQQVTLSCSPISGHRSVSWYQQTPGQGLQFLFEYFSETQRNKGNFPGRFSGRQFSNSRSEMNVSTLELGDSALYLCASSFLPLSGTNEQYFGPGTRLTVT.

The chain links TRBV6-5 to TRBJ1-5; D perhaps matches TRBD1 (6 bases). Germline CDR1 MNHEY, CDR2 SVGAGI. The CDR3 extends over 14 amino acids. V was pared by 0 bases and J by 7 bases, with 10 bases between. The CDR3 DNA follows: TGTGCCAGCAGTTACTCAGGGGGACGGCAGCCCCAGCATTTT. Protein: CASSYSGGRQPQHF.

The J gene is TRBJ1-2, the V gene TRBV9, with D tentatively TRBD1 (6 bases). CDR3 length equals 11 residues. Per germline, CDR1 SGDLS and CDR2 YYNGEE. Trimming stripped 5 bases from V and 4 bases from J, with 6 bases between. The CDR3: CASRDSYGYTF. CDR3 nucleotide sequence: TGTGCCAGCAGGGACAGCTATGGCTACACCTTC.

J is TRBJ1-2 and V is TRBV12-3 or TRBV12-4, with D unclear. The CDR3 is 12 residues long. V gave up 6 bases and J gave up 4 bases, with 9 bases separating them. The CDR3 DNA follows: TGTGCCAGCAGCGGACGTCTCTATGGCTACACCTTC. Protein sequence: CASSGRLYGYTF.

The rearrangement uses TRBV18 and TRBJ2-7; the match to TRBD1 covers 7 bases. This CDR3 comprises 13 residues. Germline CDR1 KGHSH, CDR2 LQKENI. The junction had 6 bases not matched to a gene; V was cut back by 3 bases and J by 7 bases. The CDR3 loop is CASSPDRSGEQYF. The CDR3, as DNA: TGTGCCAGCTCACCGGACAGGTCGGGTGAGCAGTACTTC.

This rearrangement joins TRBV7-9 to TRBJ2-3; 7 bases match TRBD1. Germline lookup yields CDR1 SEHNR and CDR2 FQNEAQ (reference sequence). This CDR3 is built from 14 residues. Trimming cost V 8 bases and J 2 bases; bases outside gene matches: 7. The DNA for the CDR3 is TGTGCCAGCTACACAGGGGCGGTCACAGATACGCAGTATTTT. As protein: CASYTGAVTDTQYF.

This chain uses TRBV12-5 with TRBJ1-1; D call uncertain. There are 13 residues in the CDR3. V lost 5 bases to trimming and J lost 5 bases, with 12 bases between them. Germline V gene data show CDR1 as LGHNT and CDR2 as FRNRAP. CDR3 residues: CASGANAVTEAFF. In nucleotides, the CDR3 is TGTGCTAGTGGTGCTAATGCGGTGACTGAAGCTTTCTTT.

CDR3 sequence reads: CASSPRPGADGYTF. The CDR3, as DNA: TGTGCCAGCAGCCCCCGGCCAGGGGCCGATGGCTACACCTTC. The V gene is TRBV7-2, the J gene TRBJ1-2, with a tentative D call TRBD1 (6 bases). The V gene's germline CDR1 is SGHTA and CDR2 FQGNSA. CDR3 length: 14 residues. V was shortened by 5 bases and J by 6 bases, with 16 bases between the two germline ends. The full variable domain, completed using reference TRBV7-2 and TRBJ1-2, is GAGVSQSPSNKVTEKGKDVELRCDPISGHTALYWYRQSLGQGLEFLIYFQGNSAPDKSGLPSDRFSAERTGGSVSTLTIQRTQQEDSAVYLCASSPRPGADGYTFGSGTRLTVV.